This T cell receptor (beta chain) was captured in a study of T cells after yellow fever vaccination. Study conclusions and caveats: Contamination by abundant bulk-population clonotypes could be present in FACS-sorted repertoires.

On this clonotype: What it binds is not known.

V lost 0 bases, J lost 0 bases, and 10 bases lay in between. The germline gives CDR1 GTSNPN, CDR2 SVGIG (reference sequence). CDR3 length: 15 amino acids. One entry per CDR3 protein results from TCRdb running MiXCR on the 5' RACE reads. The table shows some 320,000 distinct CDR3 sequences, with about 10% occurring only once. This TCR was sampled from a man between 18 and 29 years old who received the YFV17D yellow fever vaccine. This chain connects TRBV30 to TRBJ2-3; no firm D call. Specimen: CD4+ T cells sorted from PBMCs, collected 45 days after the yellow fever booster vaccination. The DNA of the CDR3 is TGTGCCTGGAGTGTGGATCGGCAGAGCACAGATACGCAGTATTTT. Residues: CAWSVDRQSTDTQYF. The full variable domain, with the rest looked up from reference TRBV30 and TRBJ2-3, is SQTIHQWPATLVQPVGSPLSLECTVEGTSNPNLYWYRQAAGRGLQLLFYSVGIGQISSEVPQNLSASRPQDRQFILSSKKLLLSDSGFYLCAWSVDRQSTDTQYFGPGTRLTVL.